This T cell receptor (beta chain) is from a study of T cells in Graves' hyperthyroidism and ophthalmopathy. Germline CDR1 and CDR2: SEHNR and FQNEAQ (reference sequence). CDR3 length equals 14 residues. V was trimmed by 0 bases and J by 1 base, leaving 4 bases between them. Comments on this clonotype: This likely comes from a read error, as the CDR3 has no conserved phenylalanine or tryptophan at its end.

Authors of the study amplified TCR beta CDR3 regions from RNA transcripts. During a first-round RT-PCR of the TCR CDR3, the HTBI primer set was used. MiXCR, applied by TCRdb to the multiplex PCR reads, yields one record per CDR3 protein. Of some 620,000 distinct CDR3 sequences listed, about 17% are singletons. Uncontrolled infection, other autoimmune disease, pregnancy or lactation barred patients from enrollment. Sequencing was carried out using blood. The gene calls are TRBV7-9 and TRBJ2-1, with D unclear. The clonotype was recovered from a woman in her twenties or thirties with Graves' hyperthyroidism. The CDR3 DNA is TGTGCCAGCAGCTTAGCAGTATCCTACAATGAGCAGTTCGTC. Encoded protein: CASSLAVSYNEQFV.